The next 20 T cell receptor beta chains were all read from a single sample in a study of human T cells and chemical hapten exposure. MiXCR, applied by TCRdb to the RACE reads, yields one record per CDR3 protein. The sample has tens of thousands of distinct CDR3 sequences; around 10% are singletons. Time point reported: pre-sensitization, week 0. Treatment described: therapeutic diphenylcyclopropenone sensitization with weekly scalp DPC. Unfractionated whole blood was the source of the extracted total RNA. The sequencing here drew on whole blood, taken in connection with sensitization to the hapten diphenylcyclopropenone (DPC). These receptor sequences come from a man aged 50 to 59 with alopecia areata. Some clones in this sample may be carry-over from other donors' samples.

This clonotype was counted at least ten times. The V gene is TRBV6-4, the J gene TRBJ2-1; 13 positions agree with TRBD2. Germline CDR1 and CDR2: MRHNA and SNTAGT. J was trimmed by 9 bases and V by 4 bases; bases with no gene match: 15. The CDR3 extends over 18 amino acids. This CDR3 reads CASSGTSGRGPRVREQFF. Here the CDR3 DNA reads TGTGCCAGCAGTGGGACTAGCGGGAGAGGGCCCCGGGTCCGTGAGCAGTTCTTC.

In this sample, this clonotype turned up a few times. The V and J genes are TRBV9 and TRBJ2-5; D might be TRBD2 (6 bases). CDR1 and CDR2 from the germline V gene are SGDLS and YYNGEE. The V and J ends lost 0 bases and 4 bases respectively, with 7 bases between them. This CDR3 has 13 residues. The chain's CDR3 is CASSVGDSETQYF. The DNA of the CDR3 is TGTGCCAGCAGCGTAGGGGACTCAGAGACCCAGTACTTC.

This clonotype was seen a few times. The rearrangement uses TRBV5-1 and TRBJ1-1; D gene unclear. The CDR3 is 14 amino acids. V was pared by 6 bases and J by 2 bases, with 14 bases between. CDR1 and CDR2 (germline): SGHRS, YFSETQ. CDR3 DNA: TGCGCCAGCAACCTAGGTTATCAAAACACTGAAGCTTTCTTT. This sequence encodes CASNLGYQNTEAFF.

This clonotype was observed at least ten times. V usage is TRBV7-6 and J usage is TRBJ2-1; TRBD2 matches at 10 bases. J was trimmed by 6 bases and V by 2 bases; bases with no gene match: 4. CDR3 size: 15 residues. CDR1 is SGHVS, CDR2 FNYEAQ, per germline. The CDR3 nucleotides are TGTGCCAGCAGCTTAAATCTAGCGGGAGTCAATGAGCAGTTCTTC. It yields the protein CASSLNLAGVNEQFF.

The table lists this clonotype with many counts. The chain has TRBV12-3 or TRBV12-4 and TRBJ2-7; D is perhaps TRBD1 (6 bases). Trimming stripped 3 bases from V and 3 bases from J, with 9 bases between. The CDR3 extends over 13 amino acids. The CDR3 here is CASSLEDSYEQYF. The CDR3 nucleotides are TGTGCCAGCAGTTTGGAGGACAGCTACGAGCAGTACTTC.

CDR3 bases: TGTGCCAGCAGCGTGCAAGAAAGCTCCTACAATGAGCAGTTCTTC. Its translation is CASSVQESSYNEQFF. V usage is TRBV9 and J usage is TRBJ2-1; D ambiguous. CDR1 is SGDLS and CDR2 is YYNGEE in the germline V gene. V lost 2 bases to trimming and J lost 0 bases, with 9 bases between them. The CDR3 spans 15 residues.

This clonotype was observed at least ten times. The J gene is TRBJ1-2, the V gene TRBV28, with TRBD1 as a possible D gene (5 bases). Germline V gene lookup returns CDR1 MDHEN and CDR2 SYDVKM. The V end lost 7 bases, the J end lost 8 bases, and 14 bases lay between the germline ends. This CDR3 region has 12 residues. The DNA for the CDR3 is TGTGCCAGCACGGGGGGACTGCAAGGCTACACCTTC. This translates into CASTGGLQGYTF.

The V and J genes are TRBV28 and TRBJ2-1, with D hard to call. Germline V gives CDR1 MDHEN, CDR2 SYDVKM. Deletions cut 2 bases from V and 12 bases from J, with 20 bases between. This CDR3 is 15 amino acids long. The CDR3 here is CASSLSVEPLSAQFF. The CDR3 DNA follows: TGTGCCAGCAGTTTAAGCGTCGAACCATTGTCAGCGCAGTTCTTC. Combining the CDR3 with reference TRBV28 and TRBJ2-1 gives the whole variable domain DVKVTQSSRYLVKRTGEKVFLECVQDMDHENMFWYRQDPGLGLRLIYFSYDVKMKEKGDIPEGYSVSREKKERFSLILESASTNQTSMYLCASSLSVEPLSAQFFGPGTRLTVL.

This clonotype was recorded a few times. The chain couples TRBV7-3 to TRBJ2-5; D is possibly TRBD2 (6 bases). CDR1 is SGHTA and CDR2 is FQGTGA in the germline V gene. V shed 5 bases and J shed 2 bases, with 15 bases lying between them. This CDR3 is 15 amino acids long. The CDR3, as DNA: TGTGCCAGCAGCCCCCTTGGACTACCGCAAGAGACCCAGTACTTC. Amino acid sequence: CASSPLGLPQETQYF.

In its sample, this clonotype was seen many times. The chain couples TRBV29-1 to TRBJ2-7; TRBD1 is a possible D gene (6 bases). V lost 3 bases and J 4 bases, leaving 13 bases between the germline ends. CDR3 length: 13 amino acids. Germline V lookup: CDR1 SQVTM, CDR2 ANQGSEA. The CDR3 DNA sequence: TGCAGCGTTGATATCCAGCAGGGGTACGAGCAGTACTTC. It is translated as CSVDIQQGYEQYF.

This clonotype showed up just a few times. A read error may be the cause here, since a much bigger clone is one base away. This chain connects TRBV7-2 to TRBJ2-3; 7 nucleotides line up with TRBD2. The V gene's germline CDR1 is SGHTA and CDR2 FQGNSA. V shed 3 bases, J shed 3 bases, and the junction held 3 bases outside the gene matches. CDR3 length: 14 residues. CDR3: CASSLDGRTDTQYF. The CDR3 coding sequence is TGTGCCAGCAGCTTGGACGGGAGGACAGATACGCAGTATTTT.

In this sample, this clonotype turned up many times. V is TRBV4-2 and J is TRBJ2-1; no definite D call. V was cut by 2 bases and J by 7 bases, with 6 bases left in between. The CDR3 sequence is 12 residues long. CDR1 LGHNA and CDR2 YNFKEQ come from the germline V gene. The CDR3 DNA is TGTGCCAGCAGCCAACAGAGGAATGAGCAGTTCTTC. Residues: CASSQQRNEQFF.

This clonotype was observed a few times. This chain joins TRBV6-2 or TRBV6-3 and TRBJ1-5, with D maybe TRBD1 (6 bases). Germline assignment: CDR1 MNHEY and CDR2 SVGEGT. This CDR3 has 12 amino acids. The V and J ends lost 8 bases and 5 bases respectively, with 10 bases between them. CDR3 region: CASGSGDQPQHF. The CDR3 coding sequence is TGTGCCAGCGGATCAGGGGATCAGCCCCAGCATTTT.

At least ten counts were recorded for this clonotype. The chain combines TRBV5-1 with TRBJ2-1; 9 bases align to TRBD2. Germline V gene data show CDR1 as SGHRS and CDR2 as YFSETQ. V was pared by 4 bases and J by 7 bases, with 6 bases of the junction left unmatched. CDR3 length equals 14 residues. The chain's CDR3 is CASSASGTENEQFF. The CDR3 nucleotides are TGCGCCAGCAGCGCTAGCGGGACAGAAAATGAGCAGTTCTTC.

This clonotype occurred many times. The chain has TRBV18 and TRBJ2-3; 9 nucleotides match TRBD2. Germline-derived CDR1 and CDR2 are KGHSH and LQKENI. V lost 2 bases and J lost 2; bases outside the gene matches: 2. This CDR3 has 15 amino acids. The CDR3 loop reads CASSPMGLATDTQYF. The DNA of the CDR3 is TGTGCCAGCTCACCAATGGGACTAGCCACAGATACGCAGTATTTT.

This clonotype was seen more than once but under ten times. This chain links TRBV11-2 with TRBJ2-7, with 9 bases fitting TRBD2. From germline, CDR1 is SGHAT and CDR2 FQNNGV. The junction had 6 bases not matched to a gene; V was cut back by 1 base and J by 2 bases. The CDR3 length is 16 residues. The DNA of the CDR3 is TGTGCCAGCAGCTTAGCCCCCAGCGGGAGGACCTACGAGCAGTACTTC. This gives the protein CASSLAPSGRTYEQYF.

The chain has TRBV11-2 and TRBJ1-6; D ambiguous. Germline CDR1 reads SGHAT; CDR2 reads FQNNGV. V lost 1 base and J 6 bases, leaving 13 bases between the germline ends. The CDR3 spans 16 residues. CDR3 bases: TGTGCCAGCAGCTTAGTGGCCGGTCAGCTTAATTCACCCCTCCACTTT. Residues: CASSLVAGQLNSPLHF.

The V gene is TRBV21-1, the J gene TRBJ2-6. TRBV21-1 is reported as a pseudogene. CDR3 length: 16 amino acids. CDR3 bases: TGTGCCAGCAGCAAGACCAGAAGCTCTGGGGCCAACGTCCTGACTTTC. Translated, it gives CASSKTRSSGANVLTF.

This clonotype was counted many times. The chain carries TRBV10-1 and TRBJ2-5; 9 bases match TRBD1. Germline V gene sequence: CDR1 WNHNN, CDR2 SYGVQD (reference sequence). J gave up 4 bases and V 6 bases, and 3 bases lay outside the gene matches. The CDR3 consists of 13 residues. This chain's CDR3 is CASSADRGETQYF. The CDR3 DNA sequence: TGCGCCAGCAGCGCGGACAGGGGAGAGACCCAGTACTTC.

This sequence joins TRBV30 and TRBJ2-3; the D gene is possibly TRBD2 (5 bases). With 0 bases removed from V and 5 bases from J, the gap between germline ends came to 12 bases. CDR1 and CDR2 (germline): GTSNPN, SVGIG (reference sequence). The CDR3 is 14 amino acids. The CDR3 DNA is TGTGCCTGGAGTGTGAGAGCGGTTCAAGATACGCAGTATTTT. Translating gives CAWSVRAVQDTQYF. The whole variable domain, filled in from reference TRBV30 and TRBJ2-3, reads SQTIHQWPATLVQPVGSPLSLECTVEGTSNPNLYWYRQAAGRGLQLLFYSVGIGQISSEVPQNLSASRPQDRQFILSSKKLLLSDSGFYLCAWSVRAVQDTQYFGPGTRLTVL.